The next 3 T cell receptor beta chains were all read from a single sample in a study (dated by TCRdb to the mid-2010s). Libraries were made using 5' RACE. Sequenced using an Illumina MiSeq. The public reads were run again by TCRdb, first through fastp at Q25 and then through MiXCR, and only productive beta chains were kept. A single entry per CDR3 protein holds the most common genes and DNA from its merged rows. The sample table records tens of thousands of distinct CDR3 sequences; about 22% of these occur just once. 2.5% to 3% of the sample is in the top ten clones. Sequenced: memory CD4+ T cells sorted from a lymph node. Reading the label with the study, this specimen's cell subset or site is: memory CD4+ T cells, CD4+CD45RO+CD25-. The origin of the receptors is a female donor with breast cancer.

This clonotype appeared once. For the CDR3, the DNA is TGTGCCAGCAGTTCGGGGGGTAACACTCTTACTGAAGCTTTCTTT. Protein product: CASSSGGNTLTEAFF. The V call is TRBV6-5, the J call TRBJ1-1; D perhaps matches TRBD1 (5 bases). Germline assignment: CDR1 MNHEY and CDR2 SVGAGI. V lost 4 bases to trimming and J lost 5 bases, with 17 bases between them. The CDR3 has 15 amino acids.

A few counts support this clonotype. This chain connects TRBV12-3 or TRBV12-4 to TRBJ2-3; perhaps D is TRBD1 or TRBD2 (5 bases each). The CDR3 is made up of 15 amino acids. The V gene lost 6 bases and the J gene lost 8 bases, with 21 bases spanning the gap. The DNA of the CDR3 is TGTGCCAGCAGCGTCCGGGATGGGGGATTAGGTACGCAGTATTTT. Its protein is CASSVRDGGLGTQYF.

This clonotype came up a few times. The rearrangement joins TRBV11-3 to TRBJ1-1, with D maybe TRBD1 (6 bases). The CDR3 runs to 14 residues. CDR1 SGHNT and CDR2 YENEEA come from the germline V gene. The V end was cut by 4 bases, the J end by 3 bases, with 12 bases between. CDR3 region: CASSSGALDTEAFF. The DNA for the CDR3 is TGTGCCAGCAGCTCGGGGGCGTTGGACACTGAAGCTTTCTTT.